Shown below are 8 T cell receptor beta chains from a single sample sequenced in a study of T-cell memory formation after mild COVID-19. TCRdb analysed the 5' RACE reads with MiXCR anew, one entry per CDR3 protein. In the table there are roughly 400,000 distinct CDR3 sequences, about 16% of which are singletons. Sequencing was done on a sample of PBMCs or a T cell subset sorted from them (not recorded which). The receptors stem from a young man who had mild COVID-19 (a few samples of this study predate the infection). Cell type and time point are not known.

The chain couples TRBV4-3 to TRBJ1-1; no firm D call. The V end was cut by 4 bases, the J end by 4 bases, with 13 bases between. Germline V gene sequence: CDR1 LGHNA, CDR2 YSLEER. The CDR3 is 14 residues long. CDR3 bases: TGCGCCAGCAGCCTGATACGGGGTCCCACTGAAGCTTTCTTT. Its protein is CASSLIRGPTEAFF.

The chain couples TRBV9 to TRBJ2-3; D ambiguous. The germline CDR1 and CDR2 sequences are SGDLS and YYNGEE. The ends were cut back, 0 bases at V and 5 bases at J, with 7 bases in the middle. The CDR3 extends over 13 amino acids. CDR3 bases: TGTGCCAGCAGCGTAGGGGTGGAAGATACGCAGTATTTT. It encodes CASSVGVEDTQYF.

This rearrangement joins TRBV28 to TRBJ1-1, with D tentatively TRBD1 (6 bases). CDR1 is MDHEN, CDR2 SYDVKM, per germline. The ends were cut back, 6 bases at V and 1 base at J, with 15 bases in the middle. There are 15 residues in the CDR3. The CDR3 sequence: CASRPRTERNTEAFF. CDR3 DNA sequence: TGTGCCAGCAGGCCCCGGACAGAAAGGAACACTGAAGCTTTCTTT.

This chain connects TRBV4-1 to TRBJ2-3; D remains unclear. The CDR3 has 16 residues. CDR1 MGHRA and CDR2 YSYEKL come from the germline V gene. The germline V and J ends were trimmed by 0 bases and 6 bases, with 16 bases remaining between them. CDR3 DNA sequence: TGCGCCAGCAGCCAAGATCCCCCACCAAACGTTGATACGCAGTATTTT. Translated: CASSQDPPPNVDTQYF.

This clonotype has more than one count but fewer than ten. The chain couples TRBV25-1 to TRBJ2-2; tentative D call: TRBD2 (6 bases). Trimming shortened V by 7 bases and J by 6 bases, and 12 bases separated the two germline ends. Germline-derived CDR1 and CDR2 are MGHDK and SYGVNS. This CDR3 is 13 amino acids long. CDR3 protein: CASIQGEAGELFF. CDR3 nucleotide sequence: TGTGCCAGCATTCAAGGGGAGGCCGGGGAGCTGTTTTTT.

This chain links TRBV10-1 with TRBJ2-7; TRBD2 is a possible D gene (6 bases). The V gene's germline CDR1 is WNHNN and CDR2 SYGVQD (reference sequence). CDR3 size: 17 residues. Trimming removed 0 bases at V and 5 bases at J, with 20 bases between. This CDR3 reads CASSESGGPGMSDEQYF. The CDR3 DNA is TGCGCCAGCAGTGAGTCCGGGGGTCCAGGGATGTCCGACGAGCAGTACTTC.

This clonotype occurred many times. The rearrangement joins TRBV3-1 to TRBJ1-5; the D gene is possibly TRBD1 (5 bases). Germline V CDR1 and CDR2: LGHDT, YNNKEL (reference sequence). The CDR3 totals 15 residues. The ends were cut back, 3 bases at V and 2 bases at J, with 11 bases in the middle. The CDR3 nucleotides are TGTGCCAGCAGCCAGGCAACAGGTGGCAATCAGCCCCAGCATTTT. Amino acid sequence: CASSQATGGNQPQHF.

In this sample, this clonotype turned up a few times. The chain combines TRBV4-1 with TRBJ1-2, with unresolved D. Germline V lookup: CDR1 MGHRA, CDR2 YSYEKL. The ends were cut back, 0 bases at V and 2 bases at J, with 10 bases in the middle. The CDR3 runs 15 residues. CDR3 sequence reads: CASSQERGWNYGYTF. DNA of the CDR3: TGCGCCAGCAGCCAAGAGAGAGGATGGAACTATGGCTACACCTTC.